The 30 T cell receptor beta chains below come from one sample, sequenced in a study of blood T cells in healthy people across ages. A second PCR, run for about 6 to 12 cycles, used a sample-barcoded 5' primer plus a J-beta primer mix. TCRdb itself ran the 5' RACE reads through MiXCR, one entry per CDR3 protein. The sample records 550,000 to 700,000 distinct CDR3 sequences, 25% to 30% being singletons. The sequencing input was blood. The receptors originated from a woman in her seventies in good health.

The rearrangement uses TRBV29-1 and TRBJ1-1, with 7 bases that match TRBD1. After removal of 6 bases from V and 2 bases from J, the junction contained 9 bases not matched to a gene. The CDR3 is made up of 14 amino acids. CDR1 is SQVTM, CDR2 ANQGSEA, per germline. The CDR3 region has the DNA TGCAGCGTCCGGCGTAGGACAGGTAACACTGAAGCTTTCTTT. Translation gives CSVRRRTGNTEAFF.

The chain carries TRBV7-9 and TRBJ1-6; D unclear. Germline CDR1 SEHNR, CDR2 FQNEAQ (reference sequence). CDR3 length: 14 amino acids. Trimming shortened V by 0 bases and J by 10 bases, and 10 bases separated the two germline ends. CDR3 sequence: CASSLAHSSSPLHF. DNA of the CDR3: TGTGCCAGCAGCTTAGCGCACAGCTCATCACCCCTCCACTTT.

Ten or more counts support this clonotype. The V call is TRBV29-1, the J call TRBJ2-1; 9 nucleotides match TRBD2. J was trimmed by 7 bases and V by 3 bases; bases with no gene match: 4. This CDR3 contains 13 residues. The germline V gene has CDR1 SQVTM and CDR2 ANQGSEA. CDR3 in amino acids: CSVDAGGVNEQFF. The CDR3 coding sequence is TGCAGCGTTGATGCGGGGGGGGTTAATGAGCAGTTCTTC.

This clonotype appeared many times. V and J are TRBV5-1 and TRBJ2-2; no clear D. V lost 0 bases and J lost 5, with 11 bases in between. The CDR3 contains 15 residues. Germline-derived CDR1 and CDR2 are SGHRS and YFSETQ. This CDR3 reads CASSLGQVETGELFF. CDR3 nucleotide sequence: TGCGCCAGCAGCTTGGGCCAGGTTGAGACCGGGGAGCTGTTTTTT.

This clonotype was counted a few times. V is TRBV4-2 and J is TRBJ2-5, with 10 bases identical to TRBD1. V was pared by 0 bases and J by 2 bases, with 3 bases of the junction left unmatched. The CDR3 extends over 16 amino acids. Germline assignment: CDR1 LGHNA and CDR2 YNFKEQ. The CDR3 sequence is CASSQDGGQGQETQYF. CDR3 bases: TGTGCCAGCAGCCAAGACGGGGGACAGGGGCAAGAGACCCAGTACTTC.

The CDR3 here is CASSLTGHQPQHF. The CDR3 DNA is TGTGCCAGCAGCCTCACTGGACATCAGCCCCAGCATTTT. V gene TRBV3-1 combines with J gene TRBJ1-5; D gene unclear. Looked up from germline, CDR1 is LGHDT and CDR2 is YNNKEL (reference sequence). V was trimmed by 4 bases and J by 5 bases, leaving 9 bases between them. CDR3 length equals 13 residues.

The V gene is TRBV25-1, the J gene TRBJ1-5, with TRBD1 matching 7 bases. Germline V CDR1 and CDR2: MGHDK, SYGVNS. V gave up 1 base and J gave up 5 bases; unmatched junction bases: 5. The CDR3 length is 15 residues. In DNA, the CDR3 is TGTGCCAGCAGTGAATTGGACAGGCCGCATCAGCCCCAGCATTTT. It codes for CASSELDRPHQPQHF.

This clonotype turned up a few times. CDR3 sequence: CASSATGYGYTF. The DNA of the CDR3 is TGTGCCAGCAGCGCAACGGGTTATGGCTACACCTTC. The chain employs TRBV7-3 and TRBJ1-2; no firm D call. Germline CDR1 and CDR2: SGHTA and FQGTGA. Trimming cost V 5 bases and J 5 bases, with 9 bases left between them. This CDR3 has 12 amino acids. The full variable domain, in which reference TRBV7-3 and TRBJ1-2 provide the parts outside the CDR3, is GAGVSQTPSNKVTEKGKYVELRCDPISGHTALYWYRQSLGQGPEFLIYFQGTGAADDSGLPNDRFFAVRPEGSVSTLKIQRTERGDSAVYLCASSATGYGYTFGSGTRLTVV.

In nucleotides, the CDR3 is TGTGCCAGCAGTTTAATGGTGCAACAAGAGACCCAGTACTTC. It encodes CASSLMVQQETQYF. The genes are TRBV12-3 or TRBV12-4 and TRBJ2-5; D not certain. Trimming took 2 bases from V and 2 from J, leaving 9 bases between them. CDR3 length equals 14 residues.

This clonotype was seen a few times. The chain links TRBV25-1 to TRBJ1-2; D gene unclear. V was trimmed by 10 bases and J by 0 bases, leaving 12 bases between them. This CDR3 contains 13 residues. Germline V CDR1 and CDR2: MGHDK, SYGVNS. The CDR3 reads CATADGTNYGYTF. For the CDR3, the DNA is TGTGCCACCGCGGACGGGACTAACTATGGCTACACCTTC.

This clonotype was observed a handful of times. V is TRBV7-9 and J is TRBJ2-6, with D possibly called TRBD1 or TRBD2 (5 bases each). The CDR3 has 18 amino acids. The germline V gene has CDR1 SEHNR and CDR2 FQNEAQ (reference sequence). Trimming took off 6 bases at V and 0 bases at J, with 18 bases between the two ends. CDR3 amino acids: CASSAPTGRLSGANVLTF. The CDR3 DNA sequence: TGTGCCAGCAGTGCCCCCACGGGACGGCTCTCTGGGGCCAACGTCCTGACTTTC.

The chain uses TRBV5-1 and TRBJ2-3; 13 nucleotides line up with TRBD2. This CDR3 has 16 amino acids. Germline V gene lookup returns CDR1 SGHRS and CDR2 YFSETQ. After removal of 4 bases from V and 4 bases from J, the junction contained 6 bases not matched to a gene. This CDR3 is CASSELAGGVADTQYF. DNA of the CDR3: TGCGCCAGCAGCGAACTAGCGGGGGGGGTAGCAGATACGCAGTATTTT.

This chain uses TRBV3-1 with TRBJ2-5; D is unclear. The CDR3 contains 15 residues. Germline CDR1 LGHDT, CDR2 YNNKEL (reference sequence). V lost 0 bases and J 7 bases, leaving 15 bases between the germline ends. CDR3 nucleotides: TGTGCCAGCAGCCAAGATCTTGGCAAGGCGAGGACCCAGTACTTC. Its translation is CASSQDLGKARTQYF.

In this sample, this clonotype turned up many times. The chain couples TRBV6-2 or TRBV6-3 to TRBJ2-1; D tentatively fits TRBD1 or TRBD2 (5 bases each). This CDR3 comprises 14 residues. The V and J ends lost 4 bases and 2 bases respectively, with 9 bases between them. The V gene's germline CDR1 is MNHEY and CDR2 SVGEGT. The CDR3 spells CASSFPGPYNEQFF. The DNA of the CDR3 is TGTGCCAGCAGTTTCCCGGGACCCTACAATGAGCAGTTCTTC.

The rearrangement joins TRBV7-2 to TRBJ2-6; unclear D gene. This CDR3 contains 16 residues. Between the trimmed V and J ends, which lost 3 bases and 2 bases, there was a span of 11 bases. Germline V lookup: CDR1 SGHTA, CDR2 FQGNSA. The CDR3 loop reads CASSLNSFTGANVLTF. The CDR3 DNA sequence: TGTGCCAGCAGCTTGAACAGTTTTACTGGGGCCAACGTCCTGACTTTC.

J is TRBJ2-2 and V is TRBV20-1, with D perhaps matching TRBD1 (6 bases). Germline CDR1 DFQATT, CDR2 SNEGSKA (reference sequence). Trimming removed 3 bases from V and 1 base from J, with 9 bases in between. The CDR3 consists of 14 residues. The CDR3: CSARSTGNTGELFF. The DNA for the CDR3 is TGCAGTGCTAGGTCGACAGGGAACACCGGGGAGCTGTTTTTT.

The chain combines TRBV29-1 with TRBJ1-2, with D possibly TRBD1 on 5 matching bases. V lost 4 bases and J lost 0, with 9 bases in between. Per germline, CDR1 SQVTM and CDR2 ANQGSEA. The CDR3 is 13 amino acids. The DNA of the CDR3 is TGCAGCGTTGGACTGGGACCTAACTATGGCTACACCTTC. It codes for CSVGLGPNYGYTF.

With regard to this clonotype: An end of the junction does not agree with germline; a read error may underlie this. The chain uses TRBV20-1 and TRBJ2-5; 10 bases agree with TRBD1. The J call may be in error: the DNA end matches TRBJ2-1 better. The CDR3 loop spans 16 amino acids. CDR1 DFQATT and CDR2 SNEGSKA come from the germline V gene (reference sequence). Here the CDR3 reads CSANGGDRGPSNQQFF. The CDR3 nucleotides are TGCAGTGCAAACGGCGGGGACAGGGGCCCATCCAATCAGCAGTTCTTC.

The chain employs TRBV6-2 or TRBV6-3 and TRBJ2-2; D is undetermined. Deletions cut 6 bases from V and 1 base from J, with 12 bases between. This CDR3 is 15 amino acids long. Germline CDR1 reads MNHEY; CDR2 reads SVGEGT. The DNA for the CDR3 is TGTGCCAGCAGACCACCAGGCTTGAACACCGGGGAGCTGTTTTTT. This gives the protein CASRPPGLNTGELFF.

The CDR3: CSVGLSTGELFF. The CDR3 DNA is TGCAGCGTTGGGTTGAGCACCGGGGAGCTGTTTTTT. The genes are TRBV29-1 and TRBJ2-2; unclear D gene. With 4 bases removed from V and 4 bases from J, the gap between germline ends came to 7 bases. The CDR3 covers 12 residues. The germline CDR1 and CDR2 sequences are SQVTM and ANQGSEA.

This clonotype was found a few times. The V call is TRBV3-1, the J call TRBJ2-5; D gene ambiguous. Matching the DNA end better, TRBJ2-7 makes the J call doubtful. The germline V gene has CDR1 LGHDT and CDR2 YNNKEL (reference sequence). The CDR3 is made up of 14 amino acids. In DNA, the CDR3 is TGTGCCAGCAGCCAATGGGCCCTCCCCTACGAGCAGTACTTC. It yields the protein CASSQWALPYEQYF.

The V gene is TRBV2, the J gene TRBJ1-2; D is unclear. Germline V gene lookup returns CDR1 SNHLY and CDR2 FYNNEI. This CDR3 has 13 residues. The V gene lost 6 bases and the J gene lost 4 bases, with 12 bases spanning the gap. For the CDR3, the DNA is TGTGCCAGCAGCCTTAGGAGAGGCTATGGCTACACCTTC. Its translation is CASSLRRGYGYTF. The full variable domain, completed using reference TRBV2 and TRBJ1-2, is EPEVTQTPSHQVTQMGQEVILRCVPISNHLYFYWYRQILGQKVEFLVSFYNNEISEKSEIFDDQFSVERPDGSNFTLKIRSTKLEDSAMYFCASSLRRGYGYTFGSGTRLTVV.

This clonotype was counted between two and nine times. Written as DNA, the CDR3 is TGTGCCAGCAGCTCAACAGGGGGCGCGGAGCCCCAGCATTTT. Protein: CASSSTGGAEPQHF. The chain is built from TRBV7-9 and TRBJ1-5; TRBD1 agrees at 9 bases. Germline CDR1 and CDR2: SEHNR and FQNEAQ (reference sequence). The ends lost 4 bases at V and 8 bases at J; junction bases unmatched: 6. The CDR3 contains 14 residues.

A note on this clonotype: Compared with germline, one end of the junction differs, possibly owing to a read error. The chain is built from TRBV7-9 and TRBJ2-7; weak D call: TRBD1 (5 bases). Germline V lookup: CDR1 SEHNR, CDR2 FQNEAQ (reference sequence). The CDR3 is 12 amino acids. This CDR3 reads CASSLGVREQYF. The CDR3 DNA is TGTGCCAGCAGTTTAGGGGTGCGGGAGCAGTACTTC.

This sequence joins TRBV9 and TRBJ1-3; TRBD1 agrees at 11 bases. This CDR3 region has 17 residues. CDR1 and CDR2 from the germline V gene are SGDLS and YYNGEE. The V gene end was trimmed by 2 bases and the J gene end by 2 bases; junction bases not matched to a gene: 6. The CDR3 DNA sequence: TGTGCCAGCAGCGTGGAGGACAGGGGGCTGACTGGAAACACCATATATTTT. As protein: CASSVEDRGLTGNTIYF.

The V and J genes are TRBV28 and TRBJ1-4; D uncertain. Germline V lookup: CDR1 MDHEN, CDR2 SYDVKM. The CDR3 spans 13 residues. Trimming took 7 bases from V and 4 from J, leaving 10 bases between them. CDR3: CASKFRINEKLFF. The CDR3 DNA sequence: TGTGCCAGCAAGTTCCGGATTAATGAAAAACTGTTTTTT.

The rearrangement links TRBV6-5 to TRBJ2-1, with a weak D call TRBD2 (5 bases). Germline V gives CDR1 MNHEY, CDR2 SVGAGI. The CDR3 is 11 amino acids. Trimming cost V 5 bases and J 9 bases, with 8 bases left between them. The CDR3 DNA sequence: TGTGCCAGCAGTCGGACTGGTGAGCAGTTCTTC. It yields the protein CASSRTGEQFF.

CDR3 DNA sequence: TGTGCCAGCAGCTTATGGGGGGAGTACTATGGCTACACCTTC. Translation: CASSLWGEYYGYTF. The J gene is TRBJ1-2, the V gene TRBV5-6, with D perhaps TRBD1 (5 bases). The germline V gene encodes CDR1 SGHDT and CDR2 YYEEEE. The CDR3 sequence is 14 residues long. V was cut by 2 bases and J by 3 bases, with 11 bases left in between.

This clonotype has only a few counts. The CDR3 region is CASSSEAGWETQYF. In nucleotides, the CDR3 is TGTGCCAGCAGCTCGGAGGCAGGTTGGGAGACCCAGTACTTC. This chain joins TRBV7-2 and TRBJ2-5, with D tentatively TRBD2 (5 bases). The CDR3 is 14 residues long. Germline V gene sequence: CDR1 SGHTA, CDR2 FQGNSA. Trimming took 4 bases from V and 5 from J, leaving 14 bases between them.

The table lists this clonotype with a few counts. The chain combines TRBV29-1 with TRBJ1-1; 7 bases are a match to TRBD1. The CDR3 spans 13 residues. Germline CDR1 SQVTM, CDR2 ANQGSEA. V shed 4 bases and J 2 bases; nucleotides not matched to a gene: 4. Written as DNA, the CDR3 is TGCAGCGTTGTAAGGGGGCGCAACACTGAAGCTTTCTTT. It translates to CSVVRGRNTEAFF.